The 22 T cell receptor beta chains presented below share a single source sample, sequenced in a study of CD8 T cells in Susac syndrome. After extraction with the RNeasy kit, about 0.45 to 1 ug of the RNA was reverse transcribed using random hexamers. TCRdb ran MiXCR on the immunoSEQ multiplex PCR reads and lists one entry per CDR3 protein. The sample consists of about 130,000 distinct CDR3 sequences, about 93% of them appearing once. The sample taken for sequencing was CD8+ T cells from PBMCs. Receptor source: a human donor with multiple sclerosis.

This chain uses TRBV4-1 with TRBJ2-5, with TRBD2 matching over 8 bases. The CDR3 covers 15 residues. V lost 4 bases, J lost 5 bases, and 9 bases stayed unmatched. Germline CDR1 reads MGHRA; CDR2 reads YSYEKL. The CDR3 nucleotides read TGCGCCAGCAGCCTAGACGGGAGGGCCGGGGAGACCCAGTACTTC. Encoded protein: CASSLDGRAGETQYF.

The chain joins TRBV20-1 to TRBJ1-1; weak D call: TRBD1 (5 bases). Germline V lookup: CDR1 DFQATT, CDR2 SNEGSKA (reference sequence). The CDR3 covers 13 residues. V lost 6 bases, J lost 0 bases, and 11 bases lay in between. In DNA form, the CDR3 reads TGCAGTGCAATCAGGGTTATGAACACTGAAGCTTTCTTT. Encoded protein: CSAIRVMNTEAFF.

This clonotype has a single count. The CDR3 nucleotides are TGTGCCAGCAGGCTATATACGGGAGGTGAGGAGACCCAGTACTTC. It is translated as CASRLYTGGEETQYF. The chain combines TRBV12-3 or TRBV12-4 with TRBJ2-5, with 7 bases that match TRBD2. The CDR3 runs 15 residues. The ends lost 6 bases at V and 5 bases at J; junction bases unmatched: 12.

This chain connects TRBV5-1 to TRBJ2-5; TRBD1 aligns across 7 bases. Per the germline V gene, CDR1 is SGHRS and CDR2 is YFSETQ. The length of the CDR3 is 15 residues. J was trimmed by 4 bases and V by 0 bases; bases with no gene match: 6. The CDR3 coding sequence is TGCGCCAGCAGCTTGGAGGGACAGTGGGGAGAGACCCAGTACTTC. Its translation is CASSLEGQWGETQYF.

The rearrangement joins TRBV7-2 to TRBJ2-6; D gene unclear. V was pared by 1 base and J by 4 bases, with 5 bases between. Per the germline V gene, CDR1 is SGHTA and CDR2 is FQGNSA. This CDR3 has 14 amino acids. The chain's CDR3 is CASSLGLGANVLTF. The CDR3 region has the DNA TGTGCCAGCAGCTTAGGTCTCGGGGCCAACGTCCTGACTTTC.

The chain employs TRBV25-1 and TRBJ1-2, with D maybe TRBD1 (6 bases). This CDR3 is built from 13 residues. V dropped 3 bases and J dropped 5 bases, with 10 bases sitting between them. Germline V gene sequence: CDR1 MGHDK, CDR2 SYGVNS. CDR3 DNA sequence: TGTGCCAGCAGTGACAGGGGCCAGTATGGCTACACCTTC. Its protein product is CASSDRGQYGYTF.

The chain joins TRBV27 to TRBJ2-6; D ambiguous. CDR3 length: 13 residues. Germline loops: CDR1 MNHEY, CDR2 SMNVEV (reference sequence). The ends were cut back, 10 bases at V and 3 bases at J, with 10 bases in the middle. The CDR3 spells CAKRAGGANVLTF. The CDR3 nucleotides are TGTGCCAAAAGAGCAGGTGGGGCCAACGTCCTGACTTTC.

The chain uses TRBV3-1 and TRBJ2-7; no clear D. Trimming stripped 0 bases from V and 2 bases from J, with 14 bases between. Germline CDR1 and CDR2: LGHDT and YNNKEL (reference sequence). The CDR3 consists of 16 residues. CDR3 sequence reads: CASSQDPTSWAYEQYF. In DNA, the CDR3 is TGTGCCAGCAGCCAAGATCCGACCAGTTGGGCCTACGAGCAGTACTTC.

The chain is built from TRBV4-3 and TRBJ2-1; 8 bases are a match to TRBD1. V was clipped by 3 bases and J by 4 bases; unmatched bases: 5. The CDR3 has 15 residues. The germline gives CDR1 LGHNA, CDR2 YSLEER. The CDR3 region has the DNA TGCGCCAGCAGCCAGATGACAGGGGAATACAATGAGCAGTTCTTC. It encodes CASSQMTGEYNEQFF.

This rearrangement joins TRBV29-1 to TRBJ2-3; the D is unclear. Trimming left V 4 bases short and J 2 bases short, with 7 bases between. The CDR3 has 12 residues. Germline V CDR1 and CDR2: SQVTM, ANQGSEA. CDR3 nucleotides: TGCAGCGTTGTAGAGAACACAGATACGCAGTATTTT. Translating it yields CSVVENTDTQYF.

The chain uses TRBV19 and TRBJ1-1; D not resolved. This CDR3 spans 14 amino acids. V gave up 1 base and J gave up 0 bases, with 6 bases separating them. Germline-derived CDR1 and CDR2 are LNHDA and SQIVND (reference sequence). The CDR3 bases are TGTGCCAGTAGTATAGGGGCCCTGAACACTGAAGCTTTCTTT. Amino acids: CASSIGALNTEAFF.

The chain links TRBV27 to TRBJ2-7; TRBD2 matches 7 bases. V shed 6 bases, J shed 2 bases, and the junction held 13 bases outside the gene matches. The CDR3 runs to 16 residues. CDR1 and CDR2 from the germline V gene are MNHEY and SMNVEV (reference sequence). The DNA of the CDR3 is TGTGCCAGCAGCCCAACTACCCCTGCGGGGGCCTACGAGCAGTACTTC. Amino acid sequence: CASSPTTPAGAYEQYF.

This chain connects TRBV4-1 to TRBJ2-7, with D maybe TRBD2 (6 bases). Germline V gene lookup returns CDR1 MGHRA and CDR2 YSYEKL. The CDR3 covers 14 residues. V was clipped by 3 bases and J by 1 base, with 10 bases between them. Written as DNA, the CDR3 is TGCGCCAGCAGCCAGGGACTGACATCCTACGAGCAGTACTTC. It codes for CASSQGLTSYEQYF.

The chain recombines TRBV29-1 with TRBJ2-1, with 13 positions matching TRBD2. CDR1 is SQVTM, CDR2 ANQGSEA, per germline. This CDR3 region has 13 residues. The trim removed 7 bases at V and 9 bases at J, leaving 6 bases unmatched. Here the CDR3 reads CSGWTSGSSEQFF. CDR3 DNA sequence: TGCAGCGGATGGACTAGCGGGAGTAGTGAGCAGTTCTTC.

The chain uses TRBV5-6 and TRBJ1-1, with D possibly TRBD1 on 5 matching bases. The CDR3 is 13 amino acids. Trimming cost V 4 bases and J 3 bases, with 10 bases left between them. Germline values: CDR1 SGHDT, CDR2 YYEEEE. Here the CDR3 reads CASSPETDTEAFF. CDR3 nucleotides: TGTGCCAGCAGCCCAGAGACAGACACTGAAGCTTTCTTT.

The V and J genes are TRBV24-1 and TRBJ1-5, with D possibly TRBD1 on 5 matching bases. The CDR3 loop spans 15 amino acids. CDR1 and CDR2 (germline): KGHDR, SFDVKD. The V end was cut by 10 bases, the J end by 1 base, with 16 bases between. CDR3 nucleotide sequence: TGTGCCACGTCCTCGGGGGAGGTCAGCAATCAGCCCCAGCATTTT. Its protein product is CATSSGEVSNQPQHF.

This chain joins TRBV4-1 and TRBJ1-1; possible D gene TRBD1, 6 bases. V was trimmed by 5 bases and J by 11 bases, leaving 18 bases between them. Germline V gives CDR1 MGHRA, CDR2 YSYEKL. The CDR3 has 13 amino acids. CDR3 sequence (DNA): TGCGCCAGCAGCTCTCCAGGGGCGGGTGAGGCTTTCTTT. This encodes CASSSPGAGEAFF.

The V and J genes are TRBV20-1 and TRBJ1-2; 8 bases agree with TRBD1. V gave up 3 bases and J gave up 4 bases; unmatched junction bases: 4. Per the germline V gene, CDR1 is DFQATT and CDR2 is SNEGSKA (reference sequence). This CDR3 spans 13 amino acids. The CDR3 protein is CSARTGDSYGYTF. CDR3 DNA sequence: TGCAGTGCTAGGACAGGGGACTCCTATGGCTACACCTTC.

V and J are TRBV29-1 and TRBJ2-1; TRBD2 is a possible D gene (5 bases). In germline, CDR1 is SQVTM, CDR2 ANQGSEA. The V end was cut by 4 bases, the J end by 9 bases, with 10 bases between. This CDR3 region has 11 residues. The CDR3 here is CSVAGDREQFF. DNA of the CDR3: TGCAGCGTTGCCGGGGATCGTGAGCAGTTCTTC.

CDR3 loop: CASSSASGLAYEQYF. The CDR3 DNA reads as TGTGCCAGCAGCTCGGCTAGCGGGCTTGCCTACGAGCAGTACTTC. V is TRBV7-9 and J is TRBJ2-7; TRBD2 matches 8 bases. CDR3 length equals 15 residues. Germline values: CDR1 SEHNR, CDR2 FQNEAQ (reference sequence). V shed 4 bases, J shed 2 bases, and the junction held 7 bases outside the gene matches.

The chain carries TRBV24-1 and TRBJ2-2; 16 bases match TRBD2. The CDR3 loop spans 19 amino acids. V dropped 5 bases and J dropped 5; count of bases not matched to a gene: 10. Germline V CDR1 and CDR2: KGHDR, SFDVKD. The DNA of the CDR3 is TGTGCCACCAGTGGGCCGGGACTAGCGGGAGGGCCGAGGACCGGGGAGCTGTTTTTT. It yields the protein CATSGPGLAGGPRTGELFF.

This chain connects TRBV4-3 to TRBJ2-3, with TRBD2 as a possible D gene (5 bases). With 0 bases removed from V and 6 bases from J, the gap between germline ends came to 16 bases. The length of the CDR3 is 16 residues. Germline lookup yields CDR1 LGHNA and CDR2 YSLEER. CDR3 sequence: CASSQEGSGSRDTQYF. The CDR3 nucleotides are TGCGCCAGCAGCCAAGAGGGGAGCGGCAGTCGGGATACGCAGTATTTT.